The next 32 T cell receptor beta chains were all read from a single sample in a study of siplizumab effects on memory and regulatory T cells (dated by TCRdb to the late 2010s). To prepare the library, the immunoSEQ multiplex PCR assay was applied. Imported from immuneACCESS, the table was reduced by TCRdb to in-frame sequences with V and J called. These copies leave out some clones; in studies compared against another copy, an unresolved V gene accounts for under half, and the cause of the remainder is not known. The sample has tens of thousands of clones on record, about 90% of them singletons. The top ten hold less than 0.35% of the sample. Sequencing used naive CD8+ T cells sorted from blood. The label giving this sample's cell subset or site can be read as: unstimulated naive T cells. These receptors all stem from a human donor in good health.

The genes are TRBV7-2 and TRBJ1-1; TRBD1 matches 10 bases. The CDR3 is 14 amino acids. Losses at the gene ends were 6 bases for V and 6 bases for J; bases not matched to a gene: 7. Germline CDR1 is SGHTA and CDR2 is FQGNSA. This chain's CDR3 is CASRRGQGSAEAFF. DNA for the CDR3: TGTGCCAGCAGAAGGGGACAGGGGAGCGCTGAAGCTTTCTTT. The whole variable domain, remainder taken from reference TRBV7-2 and TRBJ1-1, is GAGVSQSPSNKVTEKGKDVELRCDPISGHTALYWYRQSLGQGLEFLIYFQGNSAPDKSGLPSDRFSAERTGGSVSTLTIQRTQQEDSAVYLCASRRGQGSAEAFFGQGTRLTVV.

The V and J genes are TRBV7-9 and TRBJ1-4; D might be TRBD1 (6 bases). The CDR3 loop spans 11 amino acids. Germline lookup yields CDR1 SEHNR and CDR2 FQNEAQ (reference sequence). V lost 6 bases and J 12 bases, leaving 11 bases between the germline ends. The CDR3 DNA reads as TGTGCCAGCAGAGTGGACAGACAACTGTTTTTT. Translating it yields CASRVDRQLFF.

This chain uses TRBV5-1 with TRBJ2-1; D possibly corresponds to TRBD2 (6 bases). The CDR3 has 15 amino acids. The germline V and J ends were trimmed by 0 bases and 4 bases, with 11 bases remaining between them. Germline V gene data show CDR1 as SGHRS and CDR2 as YFSETQ. DNA of the CDR3: TGCGCCAGCAGCTTGGCGGTAGCGGATTACAATGAGCAGTTCTTC. This codes for CASSLAVADYNEQFF.

The genes are TRBV7-2 and TRBJ2-5; 10 bases are a match to TRBD2. Germline V CDR1 and CDR2: SGHTA, FQGNSA. The length of the CDR3 is 18 residues. V shed 3 bases and J 0 bases; nucleotides not matched to a gene: 10. CDR3 bases: TGTGCCAGCAGCTTTTCTATAGCGGGGGGCCGGTACCAAGAGACCCAGTACTTC. Residues: CASSFSIAGGRYQETQYF.

V usage is TRBV7-9 and J usage is TRBJ2-5; D is ambiguous. The V end lost 3 bases, the J end lost 1 base, and 9 bases lay between the germline ends. The germline V gene has CDR1 SEHNR and CDR2 FQNEAQ (reference sequence). The CDR3 length is 14 residues. CDR3 coding DNA: TGTGCCAGCAGCTTCCGTACAGCCCAAGAGACCCAGTACTTC. Protein sequence: CASSFRTAQETQYF.

This chain connects TRBV7-9 to TRBJ2-3; D is undetermined. V was trimmed by 6 bases and J by 4 bases, leaving 8 bases between them. This CDR3 contains 12 residues. CDR1 SEHNR and CDR2 FQNEAQ come from the germline V gene (reference sequence). CDR3 amino acids: CASRPLADTQYF. The CDR3 DNA is TGTGCCAGCAGACCCCTCGCAGATACGCAGTATTTT.

The chain couples TRBV19 to TRBJ1-4; no definite D call. Trimming shortened V by 1 base and J by 2 bases, and 8 bases separated the two germline ends. Germline V gene sequence: CDR1 LNHDA, CDR2 SQIVND (reference sequence). The CDR3 runs 15 residues. CDR3 region: CASSIGGWTNEKLFF. CDR3 nucleotide sequence: TGTGCCAGTAGTATAGGGGGATGGACTAATGAAAAACTGTTTTTT.

The chain has TRBV5-6 and TRBJ2-7; a weak D match, TRBD1 (5 bases). Germline V gives CDR1 SGHDT, CDR2 YYEEEE. This CDR3 region has 14 residues. Trimming cost V 2 bases and J 2 bases, with 11 bases left between them. Here the CDR3 reads CASSFGQGTYEQYF. DNA of the CDR3: TGTGCCAGCAGCTTCGGCCAGGGCACCTACGAGCAGTACTTC.

This clone was recorded only once. This chain joins TRBV9 and TRBJ1-2; TRBD1 agrees at 10 bases. This CDR3 spans 16 amino acids. V trimming: 4 bases; J trimming: 3 bases; junction bases outside the gene matches: 9. CDR1 is SGDLS and CDR2 is YYNGEE in the germline V gene. The CDR3 bases are TGTGCCAGCAGCACAGACCGGGACAGGGGAGACTATGGCTACACCTTC. This translates into CASSTDRDRGDYGYTF. Full variable domain (remainder filled in from reference TRBV9 and TRBJ1-2): DSGVTQTPKHLITATGQRVTLRCSPRSGDLSVYWYQQSLDQGLQFLIQYYNGEERAKGNILERFSAQQFPDLHSELNLSSLELGDSALYFCASSTDRDRGDYGYTFGSGTRLTVV.

The genes are TRBV7-9 and TRBJ2-7; 9 bases align to TRBD2. Germline V gives CDR1 SEHNR, CDR2 FQNEAQ (reference sequence). The CDR3 extends over 17 amino acids. V gave up 4 bases and J gave up 4 bases; unmatched junction bases: 14. The CDR3 DNA is TGTGCCAGCAGCTCGCTAGCGGGAATCCCCCTACCGTACGAGCAGTACTTC. The encoded protein is CASSSLAGIPLPYEQYF.

The V gene is TRBV29-1, the J gene TRBJ1-1; 7 nucleotides line up with TRBD1. V was pared by 5 bases and J by 0 bases, with 3 bases of the junction left unmatched. The CDR3 contains 13 residues. Looked up from germline, CDR1 is SQVTM and CDR2 is ANQGSEA. CDR3 coding DNA: TGCAGCGTTATCACAGGGGTGAACACTGAAGCTTTCTTT. It specifies CSVITGVNTEAFF.

V usage is TRBV9 and J usage is TRBJ2-1; TRBD2 agrees at 13 bases. J lost 5 bases, V lost 0 bases, and 2 bases had no gene match. Germline V gene data show CDR1 as SGDLS and CDR2 as YYNGEE. CDR3 length equals 16 residues. The CDR3 sequence is CASSVVGTSGNNEQFF. The CDR3 coding sequence is TGTGCCAGCAGCGTAGTAGGGACTAGCGGGAACAATGAGCAGTTCTTC.

The gene calls are TRBV6-4 and TRBJ2-1; 8 nucleotides line up with TRBD2. The CDR3 totals 16 residues. Germline lookup yields CDR1 MRHNA and CDR2 SNTAGT. Trimming at V came to 4 bases and at J to 0 bases, leaving 5 bases not matched to a gene. The CDR3 sequence: CASSVSSGSSYNEQFF. CDR3 nucleotide sequence: TGTGCCAGCAGTGTCAGCAGCGGGAGCTCCTACAATGAGCAGTTCTTC.

This chain joins TRBV4-1 and TRBJ2-4; TRBD2 matches 7 bases. V lost 1 base and J lost 2; bases outside the gene matches: 5. Germline V gene data show CDR1 as MGHRA and CDR2 as YSYEKL. This CDR3 is 16 amino acids long. The CDR3 loop reads CASSQGAGGTKNIQYF. CDR3 nucleotide sequence: TGCGCCAGCAGCCAAGGAGCCGGGGGGACCAAAAACATTCAGTACTTC.

The chain combines TRBV4-1 with TRBJ2-5; TRBD2 matches 10 bases. The V gene end was trimmed by 1 base and the J gene end by 7 bases; junction bases not matched to a gene: 6. CDR3 length equals 15 residues. Germline CDR1 and CDR2: MGHRA and YSYEKL. CDR3 in amino acids: CASSQVSGGVGTQYF. CDR3 bases: TGCGCCAGCAGCCAAGTCAGCGGGGGGGTTGGGACCCAGTACTTC.

This sequence joins TRBV7-9 and TRBJ2-2; 10 bases map to TRBD2. This CDR3 is 15 amino acids long. V lost 3 bases, J lost 6 bases, and 4 bases stayed unmatched. Germline loops: CDR1 SEHNR, CDR2 FQNEAQ (reference sequence). CDR3 in DNA: TGTGCCAGCAGCTTCGAAGCGGGAGGGCCCGGGGAGCTGTTTTTT. Its translation: CASSFEAGGPGELFF. Full variable domain (missing parts from reference TRBV7-9 and TRBJ2-2): DTGVSQNPRHKITKRGQNVTFRCDPISEHNRLYWYRQTLGQGPEFLTYFQNEAQLEKSRLLSDRFSAERPKGSFSTLEIQRTEQGDSAMYLCASSFEAGGPGELFFGEGSRLTVL.

This clone was counted a few times. The chain employs TRBV19 and TRBJ1-1; the D gene is possibly TRBD1 (5 bases). V was trimmed by 3 bases and J by 0 bases, leaving 11 bases between them. Germline V gives CDR1 LNHDA, CDR2 SQIVND (reference sequence). The CDR3 totals 15 residues. The CDR3 is CASSITAGMNTEAFF. CDR3 DNA sequence: TGTGCCAGTAGTATTACGGCAGGGATGAACACTGAAGCTTTCTTT.

The J gene is TRBJ2-7, the V gene TRBV19; possibly TRBD1 for D (5 bases). Trimming left V 8 bases short and J 7 bases short, with 15 bases between. This CDR3 is 12 amino acids long. CDR1 and CDR2 (germline): LNHDA, SQIVND (reference sequence). CDR3 in DNA: TGTGCCAGTGCCGCAGGGATTGGGGAGCAGTACTTC. Amino acids: CASAAGIGEQYF.

The rearrangement uses TRBV5-1 and TRBJ2-5, with 10 bases matching TRBD2. From germline, CDR1 is SGHRS and CDR2 YFSETQ. J lost 0 bases, V lost 4 bases, and 3 bases had no gene match. The CDR3 runs to 15 residues. The DNA of the CDR3 is TGCGCCAGCAGCCTTCTAGCGGGGGACCAAGAGACCCAGTACTTC. Its protein product is CASSLLAGDQETQYF. Full variable domain (rest looked up from reference TRBV5-1 and TRBJ2-5): KAGVTQTPRYLIKTRGQQVTLSCSPISGHRSVSWYQQTPGQGLQFLFEYFSETQRNKGNFPGRFSGRQFSNSRSEMNVSTLELGDSALYLCASSLLAGDQETQYFGPGTRLLVL.

This clone was counted a few times. This chain joins TRBV2 and TRBJ1-5; D is possibly TRBD1 (6 bases). The V end lost 6 bases, the J end lost 0 bases, and 15 bases lay between the germline ends. The CDR3 is 16 amino acids. Per the germline V gene, CDR1 is SNHLY and CDR2 is FYNNEI. This chain's CDR3 is CASRPQGSYSNQPQHF. The CDR3 DNA sequence: TGTGCCAGCAGGCCACAGGGCTCCTATAGCAATCAGCCCCAGCATTTT.

The chain has TRBV25-1 and TRBJ2-3; 8 bases are a match to TRBD2. With V trimmed by 5 bases and J by 2 bases, 6 bases remained unmatched. CDR3 size: 15 residues. Germline-derived CDR1 and CDR2 are MGHDK and SYGVNS. The CDR3 here is CASSNIAGHTDTQYF. CDR3 nucleotide sequence: TGTGCCAGCAGTAACATAGCGGGACACACAGATACGCAGTATTTT. Supplemented by reference TRBV25-1 and TRBJ2-3, the full variable domain reads EADIYQTPRYLVIGTGKKITLECSQTMGHDKMYWYQQDPGMELHLIHYSYGVNSTEKGDLSSESTVSRIRTEHFPLTLESARPSHTSQYLCASSNIAGHTDTQYFGPGTRLTVL.

This sequence joins TRBV27 and TRBJ2-1; perhaps TRBD1 as D (5 bases). V dropped 0 bases and J dropped 7 bases, with 16 bases sitting between them. The CDR3 extends over 16 amino acids. CDR1 is MNHEY, CDR2 SMNVEV, per germline (reference sequence). The CDR3 protein is CASSLSPGMGENEQFF. The CDR3 DNA is TGTGCCAGCAGTTTATCACCAGGGATGGGTGAAAATGAGCAGTTCTTC.

The chain recombines TRBV6-5 with TRBJ1-4; D is unresolved. Trimming left V 0 bases short and J 0 bases short, with 8 bases between. The CDR3 length is 16 residues. Germline V gene data show CDR1 as MNHEY and CDR2 as SVGAGI. The CDR3 here is CASSYSSGATNEKLFF. In DNA form, the CDR3 reads TGTGCCAGCAGTTACTCGAGCGGAGCAACTAATGAAAAACTGTTTTTT.

The J gene is TRBJ2-2, the V gene TRBV19, with 8 bases fitting TRBD1. Trimming took 10 bases from V and 1 from J; bases not matched to a gene: 11. Germline CDR1 and CDR2: LNHDA and SQIVND (reference sequence). This CDR3 is built from 16 residues. The CDR3 reads CATGDRSMWNTGELFF. The CDR3 nucleotides are TGTGCCACGGGGGACAGGAGTATGTGGAACACCGGGGAGCTGTTTTTT.

The chain links TRBV6-6 to TRBJ1-5, with D tentatively TRBD1 (5 bases). Germline-derived CDR1 and CDR2 are MNHNY and SVGAGI (reference sequence). Between the trimmed V and J ends, which lost 5 bases and 0 bases, there was a span of 14 bases. The CDR3 sequence is 16 residues long. CDR3 in DNA: TGTGCCAGCAGTCCCTTTGACAGCGATAGCAATCAGCCCCAGCATTTT. It yields the protein CASSPFDSDSNQPQHF.

The chain combines TRBV11-2 with TRBJ2-5; 12 bases fit TRBD2. This CDR3 has 16 residues. Losses at the gene ends were 4 bases for V and 1 base for J; bases not matched to a gene: 4. CDR1 is SGHAT and CDR2 is FQNNGV in the germline V gene. The CDR3 is CASSSRTSGTQETQYF. CDR3 nucleotides: TGTGCCAGCAGCTCTAGGACTAGCGGGACCCAAGAGACCCAGTACTTC.

The chain uses TRBV5-1 and TRBJ2-1, with D tentatively TRBD1 or TRBD2 (6 bases each). From germline, CDR1 is SGHRS and CDR2 YFSETQ. This CDR3 spans 16 amino acids. Trimming cost V 6 bases and J 8 bases, with 24 bases left between them. CDR3: CASTLFMGGDWDEQFF. The CDR3 DNA is TGCGCCAGCACCCTGTTTATGGGGGGCGATTGGGATGAGCAGTTCTTC. Full variable domain (rest looked up from reference TRBV5-1 and TRBJ2-1): KAGVTQTPRYLIKTRGQQVTLSCSPISGHRSVSWYQQTPGQGLQFLFEYFSETQRNKGNFPGRFSGRQFSNSRSEMNVSTLELGDSALYLCASTLFMGGDWDEQFFGPGTRLTVL.

The V gene is TRBV7-6, the J gene TRBJ2-2; TRBD2 aligns across 9 bases. V trimming: 7 bases; J trimming: 0 bases; junction bases outside the gene matches: 12. This CDR3 has 18 amino acids. Germline CDR1 and CDR2: SGHVS and FNYEAQ. The CDR3 DNA reads as TGTGCCAGCAACGTCCCGTCTAGCGGGGCATCGAACACCGGGGAGCTGTTTTTT. Its translation: CASNVPSSGASNTGELFF.

The table lists this clone with a count of one. The chain links TRBV27 to TRBJ2-7; 9 nucleotides match TRBD2. V shed 0 bases, J shed 7 bases, and the junction held 7 bases outside the gene matches. The V gene's germline CDR1 is MNHEY and CDR2 SMNVEV (reference sequence). The CDR3 length is 15 residues. The CDR3 nucleotides are TGTGCCAGCAGTTTATCTGCGGGAGGGCCGGGTGAGCAGTACTTC. Protein: CASSLSAGGPGEQYF.

The CDR3 DNA is TGTGCCAGCAGTTTTTCCTGGACAGGGGGCATCGAGCAGTACTTC. This sequence encodes CASSFSWTGGIEQYF. The gene calls are TRBV27 and TRBJ2-7; 11 bases line up with TRBD1. The germline CDR1 and CDR2 sequences are MNHEY and SMNVEV (reference sequence). This CDR3 is built from 15 residues. The ends lost 3 bases at V and 6 bases at J; junction bases unmatched: 7.

The V call is TRBV27, the J call TRBJ2-2; D ambiguous. Trimming removed 3 bases from V and 4 bases from J, with 9 bases in between. Looked up from germline, CDR1 is MNHEY and CDR2 is SMNVEV (reference sequence). The CDR3 length is 14 residues. This CDR3 reads CASSFLLSTGELFF. The CDR3 DNA sequence: TGTGCCAGCAGTTTTTTACTGAGCACCGGGGAGCTGTTTTTT.

The V call is TRBV5-8, the J call TRBJ2-4; D may be TRBD1 or TRBD2 (5 bases each). The CDR3 loop spans 18 amino acids. The germline CDR1 and CDR2 sequences are SGHTS and YDEGEE. The V and J ends lost 4 bases and 3 bases respectively, with 23 bases between them. DNA of the CDR3: TGTGCCAGCAGCCAGCTAGTAGGGACCGGGTTGGACAAAAACATTCAGTACTTC. Translated, it gives CASSQLVGTGLDKNIQYF.